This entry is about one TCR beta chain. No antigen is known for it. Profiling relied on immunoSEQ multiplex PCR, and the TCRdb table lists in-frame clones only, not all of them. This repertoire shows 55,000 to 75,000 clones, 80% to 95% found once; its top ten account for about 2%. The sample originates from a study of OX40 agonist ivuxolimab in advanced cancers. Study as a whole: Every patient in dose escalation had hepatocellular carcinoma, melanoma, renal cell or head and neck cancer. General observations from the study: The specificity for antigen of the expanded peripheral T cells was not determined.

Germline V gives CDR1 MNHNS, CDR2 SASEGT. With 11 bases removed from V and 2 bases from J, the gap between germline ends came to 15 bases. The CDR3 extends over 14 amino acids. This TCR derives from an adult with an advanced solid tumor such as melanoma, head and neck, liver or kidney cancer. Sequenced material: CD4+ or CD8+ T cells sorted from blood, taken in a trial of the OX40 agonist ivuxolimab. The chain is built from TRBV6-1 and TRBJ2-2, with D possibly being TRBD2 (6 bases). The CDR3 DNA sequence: TGTGCCGTCGCCCGGGACTTCAACACCGGGGAGCTGTTTTTT. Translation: CAVARDFNTGELFF.